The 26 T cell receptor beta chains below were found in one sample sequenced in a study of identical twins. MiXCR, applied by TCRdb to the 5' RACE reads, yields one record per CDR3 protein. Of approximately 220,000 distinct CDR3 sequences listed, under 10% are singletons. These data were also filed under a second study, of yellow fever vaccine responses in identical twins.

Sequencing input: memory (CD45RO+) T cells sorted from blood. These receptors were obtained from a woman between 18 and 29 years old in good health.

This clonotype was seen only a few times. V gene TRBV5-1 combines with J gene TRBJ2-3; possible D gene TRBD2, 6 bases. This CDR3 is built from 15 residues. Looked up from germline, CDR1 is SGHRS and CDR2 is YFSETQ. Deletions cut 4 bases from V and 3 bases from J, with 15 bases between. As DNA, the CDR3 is TGCGCCAGCAGCATCGGGACTTTAAGGACAGATACGCAGTATTTT. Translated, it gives CASSIGTLRTDTQYF.

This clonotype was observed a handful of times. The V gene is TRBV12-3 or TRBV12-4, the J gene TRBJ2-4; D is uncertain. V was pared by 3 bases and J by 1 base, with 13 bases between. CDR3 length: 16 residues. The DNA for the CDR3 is TGTGCCAGCAGTTTCGGCGGCGGTCGCGCCAAAAACATTCAGTACTTC. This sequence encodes CASSFGGGRAKNIQYF.

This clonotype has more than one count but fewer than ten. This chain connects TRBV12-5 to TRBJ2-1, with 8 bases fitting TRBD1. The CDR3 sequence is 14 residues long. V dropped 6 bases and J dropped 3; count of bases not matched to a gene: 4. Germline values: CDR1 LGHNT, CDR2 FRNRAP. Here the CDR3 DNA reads TGTGCTAGTGGCCGGGACAGGAGCTACAATGAGCAGTTCTTC. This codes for CASGRDRSYNEQFF.

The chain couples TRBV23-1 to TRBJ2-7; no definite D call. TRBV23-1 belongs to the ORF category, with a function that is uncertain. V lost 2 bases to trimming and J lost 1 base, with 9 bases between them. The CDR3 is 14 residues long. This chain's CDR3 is CASSQLRVSYEQYF. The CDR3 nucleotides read TGCGCCAGCAGTCAACTGCGCGTTTCCTACGAGCAGTACTTC.

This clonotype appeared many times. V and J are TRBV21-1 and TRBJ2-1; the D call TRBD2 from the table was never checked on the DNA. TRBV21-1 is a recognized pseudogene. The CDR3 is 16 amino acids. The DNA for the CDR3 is TGTGCCAGCAGCAAAGTTCTAGCGGGGCCCTACAATGAGCAGTTCTTC. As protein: CASSKVLAGPYNEQFF.

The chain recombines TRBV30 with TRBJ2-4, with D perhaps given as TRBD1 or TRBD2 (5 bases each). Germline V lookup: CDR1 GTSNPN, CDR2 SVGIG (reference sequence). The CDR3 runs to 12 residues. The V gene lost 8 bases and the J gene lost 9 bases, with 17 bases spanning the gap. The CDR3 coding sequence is TGTGCCCGTCTCGGGGAGAGGGGCATTCAGTACTTC. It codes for CARLGERGIQYF.

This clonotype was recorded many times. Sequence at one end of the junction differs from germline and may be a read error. CDR3 protein: CASSDSGANVLTF. CDR3 sequence (DNA): TGCGCCAGCAGTGACTCTGGGGCCAACGTCCTGACTTTC. This chain uses TRBV2 with TRBJ2-6; D gene uncertain. The CDR3 totals 13 residues. The germline gives CDR1 SNHLY, CDR2 FYNNEI.

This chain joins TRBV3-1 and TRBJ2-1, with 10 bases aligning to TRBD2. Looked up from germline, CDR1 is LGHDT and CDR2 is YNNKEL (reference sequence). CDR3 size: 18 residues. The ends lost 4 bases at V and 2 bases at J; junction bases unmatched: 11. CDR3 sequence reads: CASSLTWTSGNPYNEQFF. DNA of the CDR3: TGTGCCAGCAGCCTAACCTGGACTAGCGGAAACCCCTACAATGAGCAGTTCTTC.

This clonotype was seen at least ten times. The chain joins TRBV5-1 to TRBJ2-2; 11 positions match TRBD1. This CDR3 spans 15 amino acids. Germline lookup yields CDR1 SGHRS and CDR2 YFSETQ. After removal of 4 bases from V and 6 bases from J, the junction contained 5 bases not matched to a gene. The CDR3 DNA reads TGCGCCAGCAGCAGGACAGGGGGCCTTGCCGGGGAGCTGTTTTTT. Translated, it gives CASSRTGGLAGELFF.

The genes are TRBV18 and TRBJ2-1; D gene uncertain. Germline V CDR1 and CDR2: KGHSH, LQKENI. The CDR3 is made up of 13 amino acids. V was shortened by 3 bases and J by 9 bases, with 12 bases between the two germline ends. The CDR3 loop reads CASSPLELPEQFF. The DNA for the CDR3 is TGTGCCAGCTCACCCCTCGAACTACCTGAGCAGTTCTTC.

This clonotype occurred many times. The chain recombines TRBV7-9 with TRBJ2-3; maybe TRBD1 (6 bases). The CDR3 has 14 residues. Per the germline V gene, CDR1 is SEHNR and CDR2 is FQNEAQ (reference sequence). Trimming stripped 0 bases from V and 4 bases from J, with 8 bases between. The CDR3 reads CASSLAQGPDTQYF. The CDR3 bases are TGTGCCAGCAGCTTAGCACAGGGCCCAGATACGCAGTATTTT. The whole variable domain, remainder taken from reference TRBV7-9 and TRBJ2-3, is DTGVSQNPRHKITKRGQNVTFRCDPISEHNRLYWYRQTLGQGPEFLTYFQNEAQLEKSRLLSDRFSAERPKGSFSTLEIQRTEQGDSAMYLCASSLAQGPDTQYFGPGTRLTVL.

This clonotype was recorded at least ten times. The CDR3 loop reads CASSLNGNNSPLHF. CDR3 nucleotides: TGTGCCAGCAGTTTAAACGGCAATAATTCACCCCTCCACTTT. The rearrangement links TRBV12-3 or TRBV12-4 to TRBJ1-6, with D unclear. This CDR3 comprises 14 residues. V was cut by 2 bases and J by 5 bases, with 7 bases left in between.

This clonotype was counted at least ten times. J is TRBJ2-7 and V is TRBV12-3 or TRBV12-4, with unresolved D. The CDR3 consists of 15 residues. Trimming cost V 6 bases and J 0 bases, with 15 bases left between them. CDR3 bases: TGTGCCAGCAGCAACCCCCCGGATAGCTCCTACGAGCAGTACTTC. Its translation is CASSNPPDSSYEQYF.

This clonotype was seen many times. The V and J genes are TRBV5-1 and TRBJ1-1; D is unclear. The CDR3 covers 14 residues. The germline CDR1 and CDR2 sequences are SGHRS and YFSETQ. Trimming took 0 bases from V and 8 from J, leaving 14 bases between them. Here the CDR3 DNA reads TGCGCCAGCAGCTTGGGAGGTTTATCCTACGAAGCTTTCTTT. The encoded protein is CASSLGGLSYEAFF.

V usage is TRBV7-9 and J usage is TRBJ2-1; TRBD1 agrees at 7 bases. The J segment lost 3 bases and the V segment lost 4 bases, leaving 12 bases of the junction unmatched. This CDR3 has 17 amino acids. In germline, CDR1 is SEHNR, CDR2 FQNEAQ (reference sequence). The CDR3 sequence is CASSSTRDSFNYNEQFF. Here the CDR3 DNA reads TGTGCCAGCAGCTCCACCCGGGACAGCTTTAACTACAATGAGCAGTTCTTC.

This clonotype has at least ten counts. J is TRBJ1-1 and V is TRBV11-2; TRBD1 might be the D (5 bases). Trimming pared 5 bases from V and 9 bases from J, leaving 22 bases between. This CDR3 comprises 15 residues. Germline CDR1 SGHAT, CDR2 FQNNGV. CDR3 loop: CASSNSPGMGTKAFF. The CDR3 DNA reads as TGTGCCAGCAGCAATTCCCCCGGGATGGGGACGAAAGCTTTCTTT.

The CDR3 region has the DNA TGCGCCAGCAGCCCCCAGGGTATCAGCACCGGGGAGCTGTTTTTT. It yields the protein CASSPQGISTGELFF. The rearrangement links TRBV5-1 to TRBJ2-2, with a possible D match to TRBD1 (5 bases). This CDR3 comprises 15 residues. The germline CDR1 and CDR2 sequences are SGHRS and YFSETQ. Deletions cut 4 bases from V and 4 bases from J, with 14 bases between.

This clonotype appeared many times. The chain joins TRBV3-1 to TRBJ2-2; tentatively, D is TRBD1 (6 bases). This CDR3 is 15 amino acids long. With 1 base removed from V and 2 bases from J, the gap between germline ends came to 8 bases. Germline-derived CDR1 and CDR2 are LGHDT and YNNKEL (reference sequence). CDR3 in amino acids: CASSQAGDNTGELFF. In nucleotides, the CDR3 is TGTGCCAGCAGCCAAGCAGGGGACAACACCGGGGAGCTGTTTTTT.

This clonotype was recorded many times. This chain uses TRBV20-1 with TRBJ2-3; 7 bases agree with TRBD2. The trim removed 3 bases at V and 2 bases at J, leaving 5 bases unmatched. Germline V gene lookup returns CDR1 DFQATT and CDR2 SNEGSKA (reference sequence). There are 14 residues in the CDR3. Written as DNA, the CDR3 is TGCAGTGCTAGCGACGGGGGGAACACAGATACGCAGTATTTT. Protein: CSASDGGNTDTQYF.

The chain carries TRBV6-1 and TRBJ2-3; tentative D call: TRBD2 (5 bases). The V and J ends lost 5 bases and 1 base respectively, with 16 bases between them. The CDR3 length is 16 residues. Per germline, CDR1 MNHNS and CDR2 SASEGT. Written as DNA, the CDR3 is TGTGCCAGCAGTCGTCCCGGGAAGAGTGGCACAGATACGCAGTATTTT. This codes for CASSRPGKSGTDTQYF.

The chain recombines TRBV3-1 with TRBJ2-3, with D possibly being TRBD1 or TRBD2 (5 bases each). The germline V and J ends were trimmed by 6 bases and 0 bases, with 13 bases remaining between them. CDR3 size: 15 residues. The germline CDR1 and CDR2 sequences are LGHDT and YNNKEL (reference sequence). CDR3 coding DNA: TGTGCCAGCAGTCTCATGTGGGGGAGCACAGATACGCAGTATTTT. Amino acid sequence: CASSLMWGSTDTQYF.

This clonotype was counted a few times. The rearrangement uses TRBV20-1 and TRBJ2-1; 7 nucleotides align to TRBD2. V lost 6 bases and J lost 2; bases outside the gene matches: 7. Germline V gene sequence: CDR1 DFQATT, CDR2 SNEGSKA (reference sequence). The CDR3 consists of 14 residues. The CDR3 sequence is CSARTRLAYNEQFF. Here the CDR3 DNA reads TGCAGTGCCAGGACTAGGCTAGCCTACAATGAGCAGTTCTTC.

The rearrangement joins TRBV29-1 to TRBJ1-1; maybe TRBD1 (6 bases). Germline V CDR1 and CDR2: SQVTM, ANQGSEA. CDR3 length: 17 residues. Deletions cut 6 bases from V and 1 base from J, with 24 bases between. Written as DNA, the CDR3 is TGCAGCGTCTCAACAGGGCAGGTGATTAGGGGGAACACTGAAGCTTTCTTT. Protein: CSVSTGQVIRGNTEAFF.

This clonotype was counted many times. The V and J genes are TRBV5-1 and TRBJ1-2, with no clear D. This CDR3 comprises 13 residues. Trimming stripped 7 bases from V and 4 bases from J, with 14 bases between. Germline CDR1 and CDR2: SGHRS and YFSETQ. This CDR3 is CASREGTGYGYTF. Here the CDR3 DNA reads TGCGCCAGCCGGGAAGGCACCGGCTATGGCTACACCTTC.

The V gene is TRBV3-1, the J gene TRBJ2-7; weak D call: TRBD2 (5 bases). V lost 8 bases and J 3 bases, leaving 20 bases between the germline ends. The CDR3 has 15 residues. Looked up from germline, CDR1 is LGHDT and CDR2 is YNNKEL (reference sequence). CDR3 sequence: CASSHAGISVYEQYF. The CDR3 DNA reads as TGTGCCAGCTCCCATGCCGGGATTAGTGTCTACGAGCAGTACTTC.

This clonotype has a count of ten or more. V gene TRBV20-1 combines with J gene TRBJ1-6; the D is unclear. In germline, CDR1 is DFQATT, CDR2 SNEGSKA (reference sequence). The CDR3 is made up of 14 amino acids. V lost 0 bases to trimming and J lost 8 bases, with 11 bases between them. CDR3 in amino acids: CSAREPRLHSPLHF. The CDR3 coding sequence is TGCAGTGCTAGAGAACCCCGCCTGCATTCACCCCTCCACTTT.